This T cell receptor beta chain appears in the sequencing data of a study of T cells in tumors after PD-1 blockade. About the study: No patient had prior checkpoint blockade, systemic immunosuppression, or radiotherapy within 4 weeks. Patients received pembrolizumab 200 mg every 3 weeks or cemiplimab 350 mg every 2 weeks. Some patients also took daily vismodegib 150 mg during anti-PD-1 treatment.

This clone has only a few counts. This table comes from immunoSEQ multiplex PCR, and its TCRdb copy is limited to in-frame clones, with some not included. There are tens of thousands of clones in the sample; 79% occur only once, and around 9.3% lies in the top ten. The sequence came from a human donor with advanced basal cell or squamous cell carcinoma (not recorded which). This specimen consisted of PBMCs, obtained before anti-PD-1 therapy.

The chain's CDR3 is CASSLGASNYGYTF. The CDR3 DNA is TGTGCCAGCAGCTTAGGAGCCAGCAACTATGGCTACACCTTC. V is TRBV11-3 and J is TRBJ1-2; no clear D. The CDR3 consists of 14 residues. Trimming left V 1 base short and J 2 bases short, with 8 bases between. CDR1 and CDR2 from the germline V gene are SGHNT and YENEEA. Full variable domain (outside the CDR3, taken from reference TRBV11-3 and TRBJ1-2): EAGVVQSPRYKIIEKKQPVAFWCNPISGHNTLYWYLQNLGQGPELLIRYENEEAVDDSQLPKDRFSAERLKGVDSTLKIQPAELGDSAVYLCASSLGASNYGYTFGSGTRLTVV.